The clone carrying this TCR beta chain has only a few counts. In the original analysis: Reference gene primer amplification yielded estimated nucleated cell counts. This table comes from immunoSEQ multiplex PCR, and its TCRdb copy is limited to in-frame clones, with some not included. Clone size and the V and J calls come from that table; the DNA yielded D and trimming. Counted here are under 110,000 clones, 85% occurring once; the ten biggest clones make up 1.5% to 2%. V dropped 1 base and J dropped 6 bases, with 10 bases sitting between them. Germline lookup yields CDR1 MNHEY and CDR2 SMNVEV (reference sequence). The CDR3 spans 13 residues. The data stem from a study of blood T cell repertoires in COVID-19. Across the whole study: Sources were T cells, B-cell-depleted T cells, or PBMCs; the material itself was cDNA or gDNA.

The TCR originated in a woman between 70 and 85 years old with active or convalescent COVID-19. Sequencing was carried out using peripheral blood. J is TRBJ2-7 and V is TRBV27, with D unclear. The CDR3 loop is CASSLLTATEQYF. The DNA of the CDR3 is TGTGCCAGCAGTTTATTAACAGCCACCGAGCAGTACTTC.